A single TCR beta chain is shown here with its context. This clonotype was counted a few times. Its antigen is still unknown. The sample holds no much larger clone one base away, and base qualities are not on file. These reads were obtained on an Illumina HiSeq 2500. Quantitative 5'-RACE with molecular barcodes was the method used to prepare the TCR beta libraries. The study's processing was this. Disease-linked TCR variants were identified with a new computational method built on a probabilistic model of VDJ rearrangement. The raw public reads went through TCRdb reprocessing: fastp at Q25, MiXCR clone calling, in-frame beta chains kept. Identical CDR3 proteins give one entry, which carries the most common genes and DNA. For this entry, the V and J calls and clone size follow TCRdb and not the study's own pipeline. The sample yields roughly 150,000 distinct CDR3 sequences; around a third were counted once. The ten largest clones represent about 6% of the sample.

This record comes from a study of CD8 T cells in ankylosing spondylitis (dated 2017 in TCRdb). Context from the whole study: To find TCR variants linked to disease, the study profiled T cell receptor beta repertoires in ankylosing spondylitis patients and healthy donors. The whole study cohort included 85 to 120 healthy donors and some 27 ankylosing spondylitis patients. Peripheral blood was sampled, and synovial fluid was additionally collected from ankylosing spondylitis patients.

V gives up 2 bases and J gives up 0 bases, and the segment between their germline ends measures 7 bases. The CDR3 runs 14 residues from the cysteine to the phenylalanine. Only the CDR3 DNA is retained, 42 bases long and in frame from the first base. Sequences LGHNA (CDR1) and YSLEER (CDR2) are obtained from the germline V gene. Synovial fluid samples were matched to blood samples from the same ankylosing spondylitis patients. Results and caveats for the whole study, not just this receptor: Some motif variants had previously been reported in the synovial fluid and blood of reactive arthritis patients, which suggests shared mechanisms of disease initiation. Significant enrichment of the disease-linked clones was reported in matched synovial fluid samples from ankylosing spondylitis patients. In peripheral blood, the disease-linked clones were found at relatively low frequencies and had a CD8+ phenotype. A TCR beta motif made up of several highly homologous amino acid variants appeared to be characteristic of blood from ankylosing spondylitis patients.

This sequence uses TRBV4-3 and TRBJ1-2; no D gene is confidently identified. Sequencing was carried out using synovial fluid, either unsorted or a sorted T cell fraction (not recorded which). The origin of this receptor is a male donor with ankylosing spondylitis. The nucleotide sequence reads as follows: TGCGCCAGCAGCCAAACTACCTCTAACTATGGCTACACCTTC. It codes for CASSQTTSNYGYTF.